Included here is one T cell receptor beta chain sequence, with context. Its antigen is unidentified. Per the authors' pipeline: ImmunoSEQ supplied junction-only sequences lacking quality scores, so filtering was different. Method: immunoSEQ multiplex PCR; TCRdb's copy keeps in-frame clones and lacks some. V and J calls plus clone size are reproduced from that table; the DNA served to infer D and trimming. The sample shows about 2.1 million clones, 85% to 95% of them seen only once. Selected positively for CCR7 and CD45RO-negative, naive CD8 cells excluded terminally differentiated effector memory CD45RA+ cells. This sample is part of a study of shared clonotypes between healthy human individuals. The study's findings and limits: A generally larger estimated richness was seen in naive subsets than in memory subsets.

Germline-derived CDR1 and CDR2 are SNHLY and FYNNEI. Deletions cut 6 bases from V and 4 bases from J, with 15 bases between. The CDR3 loop spans 14 amino acids. The V gene is TRBV2, the J gene TRBJ1-2; TRBD1 is a possible D gene (5 bases). Source material: naive CD8+ T cells from PBMCs. This sequence originates from a man aged 18 to 29 in good health. Some clones in this sample may be carry-over from other donors' samples. This chain's CDR3 is CASRGQDPLYGYTF. CDR3 nucleotide sequence: TGTGCCAGCAGGGGGCAGGACCCACTCTATGGCTACACCTTC.